A single sample is the source of the 27 T cell receptor beta chains below, sequenced in a study of T cells after yellow fever vaccination. TCRdb called the 5' RACE reads again in MiXCR, with one record for every CDR3 protein. Of approximately 160,000 distinct CDR3 sequences in the sample, roughly a tenth were seen once. The sample here was CD8+ T cells sorted from PBMCs, taken 45 days after the yellow fever booster vaccination. The receptors originated from a man aged 18 to 29 who received the YFV17D yellow fever vaccine.

This clonotype was seen at least ten times. The chain couples TRBV7-6 to TRBJ2-3; 8 bases are shared with TRBD1. The CDR3 spans 14 residues. J was trimmed by 6 bases and V by 5 bases; bases with no gene match: 7. Germline assignment: CDR1 SGHVS and CDR2 FNYEAQ. The CDR3 loop is CASSLGTGPDTQYF. The DNA for the CDR3 is TGTGCCAGCAGCCTTGGGACAGGCCCGGATACGCAGTATTTT.

This clonotype was found many times. The chain is built from TRBV11-2 and TRBJ2-3, with 8 bases aligning to TRBD2. This CDR3 is 15 amino acids long. Germline V gene sequence: CDR1 SGHAT, CDR2 FQNNGV. The V gene end was trimmed by 6 bases and the J gene end by 3 bases; junction bases not matched to a gene: 8. DNA of the CDR3: TGTGCCAGCAGTCGCCCGGGGGGGCTAACAGATACGCAGTATTTT. It is translated as CASSRPGGLTDTQYF.

This clonotype was seen a handful of times. J is TRBJ2-1 and V is TRBV15; the D gene is possibly TRBD2 (6 bases). Looked up from germline, CDR1 is LNHNV and CDR2 is YYDKDF (reference sequence). With 0 bases removed from V and 2 bases from J, the gap between germline ends came to 11 bases. The CDR3 spans 16 residues. CDR3 bases: TGTGCCACCAGCAGAGATCAAGCGGGCCCCTACAATGAGCAGTTCTTC. It translates to CATSRDQAGPYNEQFF.

This clonotype was picked up a small number of times. The gene calls are TRBV29-1 and TRBJ1-2, with 9 bases that match TRBD1. Trimming cost V 7 bases and J 0 bases; bases outside gene matches: 9. Germline CDR1 and CDR2: SQVTM and ANQGSEA. The CDR3 totals 15 residues. The CDR3 nucleotides are TGCAGCGCCCGGGACAGGGAGTATTCTAACTATGGCTACACCTTC. It yields the protein CSARDREYSNYGYTF.

This clonotype has at least ten counts. The chain recombines TRBV6-1 with TRBJ2-1; D is perhaps TRBD1 or TRBD2 (7 bases each). V dropped 7 bases and J dropped 0 bases, with 16 bases sitting between them. This CDR3 has 16 residues. The germline V gene encodes CDR1 MNHNS and CDR2 SASEGT. The CDR3 sequence: CASKGAPGGSYNEQFF. CDR3 coding DNA: TGTGCCAGCAAGGGGGCCCCGGGGGGCTCCTACAATGAGCAGTTCTTC.

This clonotype was seen a few times. The rearrangement joins TRBV5-1 to TRBJ2-7, with D possibly matching TRBD1 (6 bases). Germline-derived CDR1 and CDR2 are SGHRS and YFSETQ. This CDR3 is 16 amino acids long. V dropped 4 bases and J dropped 3 bases, with 20 bases sitting between them. CDR3 sequence reads: CASSLLPTGSDYEQYF. Here the CDR3 DNA reads TGCGCCAGCAGCCTCCTACCAACAGGGTCGGACTACGAGCAGTACTTC.

This clonotype was found many times. The chain combines TRBV15 with TRBJ2-2; 9 bases line up with TRBD1. V shed 3 bases, J shed 4 bases, and the junction held 6 bases outside the gene matches. The CDR3 is 16 residues long. CDR1 LNHNV and CDR2 YYDKDF come from the germline V gene (reference sequence). This CDR3 reads CATSRVVTGGTGELFF. The CDR3 DNA reads as TGTGCCACCAGCAGGGTGGTGACAGGGGGCACCGGGGAGCTGTTTTTT.

This clonotype was found many times. V gene TRBV5-1 combines with J gene TRBJ1-2, with a weak D call TRBD1 (5 bases). V was trimmed by 2 bases and J by 8 bases, leaving 16 bases between them. Germline V gene sequence: CDR1 SGHRS, CDR2 YFSETQ. This CDR3 is 14 amino acids long. The CDR3 reads CASSFKAVTEGYTF. As DNA, the CDR3 is TGCGCCAGCAGCTTTAAGGCGGTGACAGAGGGCTACACCTTC.

The rearrangement links TRBV4-1 to TRBJ2-3; no definite D call. The V end lost 0 bases, the J end lost 4 bases, and 8 bases lay between the germline ends. There are 14 residues in the CDR3. Germline V gene lookup returns CDR1 MGHRA and CDR2 YSYEKL. The CDR3 nucleotides read TGCGCCAGCAGCCAAGAACACGGCCCAGATACGCAGTATTTT. Amino acids: CASSQEHGPDTQYF.

The table lists this clonotype with a few counts. This rearrangement joins TRBV6-5 to TRBJ2-2, with D hard to call. CDR1 is MNHEY and CDR2 is SVGAGI in the germline V gene. V was clipped by 5 bases and J by 0 bases, with 7 bases between them. The CDR3 sequence is 14 residues long. CDR3 DNA sequence: TGTGCCAGCAGTCCCTATGCGAACACCGGGGAGCTGTTTTTT. This translates into CASSPYANTGELFF.

The chain is built from TRBV13 and TRBJ2-7, with a weak D call TRBD1 (5 bases). The length of the CDR3 is 13 residues. Trimming stripped 5 bases from V and 0 bases from J, with 8 bases between. The germline gives CDR1 PRHDT, CDR2 FYEKMQ (reference sequence). The CDR3 is CASSPDSSYEQYV. The CDR3 DNA is TGTGCCAGCAGCCCCGACAGCTCCTACGAGCAGTACGTC.

This clonotype occurred a few times. The chain couples TRBV6-2 or TRBV6-3 to TRBJ2-1; 11 bases agree with TRBD2. The length of the CDR3 is 15 residues. CDR1 and CDR2 from the germline V gene are MNHEY and SVGEGT. V lost 1 base, J lost 8 bases, and 4 bases stayed unmatched. CDR3 in amino acids: CASSYYLTSGDEQFF. The CDR3 bases are TGTGCCAGCAGTTACTACTTGACTAGCGGGGATGAGCAGTTCTTC.

The chain has TRBV12-3 or TRBV12-4 and TRBJ1-1, with 8 bases lining up with TRBD1. This CDR3 has 15 amino acids. V dropped 6 bases and J dropped 1; count of bases not matched to a gene: 7. The CDR3 reads CASRTSDRENTEAFF. The CDR3 nucleotides are TGTGCCAGCAGAACCTCGGACAGGGAGAACACTGAAGCTTTCTTT.

This clonotype occurred a few times. This chain joins TRBV6-5 and TRBJ2-1; no clear D. V was clipped by 2 bases and J by 10 bases, with 6 bases between them. Per germline, CDR1 MNHEY and CDR2 SVGAGI. The length of the CDR3 is 11 residues. The CDR3 spells CASSYGREQFF. The CDR3, as DNA: TGTGCCAGCAGTTACGGCAGAGAGCAGTTCTTC.

The chain combines TRBV4-1 with TRBJ2-3; 9 nucleotides agree with TRBD2. V lost 2 bases and J lost 1; bases outside the gene matches: 4. Germline lookup yields CDR1 MGHRA and CDR2 YSYEKL. The length of the CDR3 is 16 residues. DNA for the CDR3: TGCGCCAGCAGCCAAAGTCCTAGCGGGGGCACAGATACGCAGTATTTT. This translates into CASSQSPSGGTDTQYF.

This clonotype was recorded at least ten times. The rearrangement joins TRBV7-3 to TRBJ2-2; D perhaps matches TRBD2 (5 bases). Trimming removed 2 bases at V and 4 bases at J, with 11 bases between. This CDR3 is 15 amino acids long. Germline V gives CDR1 SGHTA, CDR2 FQGTGA. The CDR3 region is CASSLDPAGTGELFF. Here the CDR3 DNA reads TGTGCCAGCAGCTTAGACCCGGCGGGCACCGGGGAGCTGTTTTTT.

This clonotype has more than one count but fewer than ten. The genes are TRBV27 and TRBJ2-3, with no clear D. The length of the CDR3 is 13 residues. Between the trimmed V and J ends, which lost 0 bases and 9 bases, there was a span of 10 bases. CDR1 MNHEY and CDR2 SMNVEV come from the germline V gene (reference sequence). CDR3 bases: TGTGCCAGCAGTTTATCAGTGACTGGGACGCAGTATTTT. Residues: CASSLSVTGTQYF.

This rearrangement joins TRBV4-1 to TRBJ1-5; a weak D match, TRBD1 (5 bases). The CDR3 is 15 residues long. CDR1 MGHRA and CDR2 YSYEKL come from the germline V gene. Deletions cut 1 base from V and 8 bases from J, with 15 bases between. The chain's CDR3 is CASSQAEGQGKPQHF. The CDR3 DNA is TGCGCCAGCAGCCAAGCTGAGGGTCAGGGTAAGCCCCAGCATTTT.

This clonotype was picked up many times. The rearrangement uses TRBV6-2 or TRBV6-3 and TRBJ2-1; 10 bases match TRBD2. Per the germline V gene, CDR1 is MNHEY and CDR2 is SVGEGT. The CDR3 is 15 residues long. Germline trimming cut 5 bases from V and 4 bases from J; bases unmatched to any gene: 5. Here the CDR3 DNA reads TGTGCCAGCAGTCCTCTAGCGGGGGAGTACAATGAGCAGTTCTTC. Amino acids: CASSPLAGEYNEQFF.

This clonotype was found a few times. The chain joins TRBV7-9 to TRBJ2-3; unclear D gene. Germline V CDR1 and CDR2: SEHNR, FQNEAQ (reference sequence). The CDR3 contains 12 residues. Trimming shortened V by 6 bases and J by 0 bases, and 4 bases separated the two germline ends. The CDR3 region is CASRISTDTQYF. The CDR3 region has the DNA TGTGCCAGCAGAATTAGCACAGATACGCAGTATTTT.

The genes are TRBV7-3 and TRBJ2-3, with D possibly called TRBD1 or TRBD2 (5 bases each). Germline V CDR1 and CDR2: SGHTA, FQGTGA. V lost 8 bases, J lost 2 bases, and 11 bases lay in between. The CDR3 runs to 13 residues. The CDR3 sequence: CASSGPYTDTQYF. CDR3 sequence (DNA): TGTGCCAGCTCGGGGCCATACACAGATACGCAGTATTTT. Drawing the rest from reference TRBV7-3 and TRBJ2-3, the complete variable domain is GAGVSQTPSNKVTEKGKYVELRCDPISGHTALYWYRQSLGQGPEFLIYFQGTGAADDSGLPNDRFFAVRPEGSVSTLKIQRTERGDSAVYLCASSGPYTDTQYFGPGTRLTVL.

This clonotype was seen a handful of times. The chain joins TRBV27 to TRBJ2-5, with a weak D call TRBD2 (5 bases). Trimming left V 4 bases short and J 4 bases short, with 19 bases between. This CDR3 has 16 residues. The germline gives CDR1 MNHEY, CDR2 SMNVEV (reference sequence). In nucleotides, the CDR3 is TGTGCCAGCAGTTCGGGTTTTGGTCTAGCCATAGAGACCCAGTACTTC. Amino acid sequence: CASSSGFGLAIETQYF.

Ten or more counts support this clonotype. The chain joins TRBV12-3 or TRBV12-4 to TRBJ2-3; D gene ambiguous. This CDR3 region has 14 residues. The V end lost 4 bases, the J end lost 0 bases, and 8 bases lay between the germline ends. The CDR3 loop reads CASSSLTSTDTQYF. In DNA form, the CDR3 reads TGTGCCAGCAGTTCCTTGACTAGCACAGATACGCAGTATTTT.

Here the CDR3 DNA reads TGTGCCAGCAGCACCACTAGCGGGGGGTTCTACGAGCAGTACGTC. It translates to CASSTTSGGFYEQYV. The chain recombines TRBV7-2 with TRBJ2-7; 12 nucleotides agree with TRBD2. The J segment lost 3 bases and the V segment lost 5 bases, leaving 5 bases of the junction unmatched. Germline CDR1 reads SGHTA; CDR2 reads FQGNSA. The CDR3 has 15 residues.

The rearrangement uses TRBV19 and TRBJ1-2, with D unclear. V shed 0 bases and J shed 7 bases, with 15 bases lying between them. Looked up from germline, CDR1 is LNHDA and CDR2 is SQIVND (reference sequence). The CDR3 is made up of 15 amino acids. In DNA, the CDR3 is TGTGCCAGTAGTATAGATCCGGGCAGAACTTCTGGCTACACCTTC. Translated: CASSIDPGRTSGYTF.

The CDR3 DNA is TGTGCCAGCAGCCCCTACTTCAAAGAGACCCAGTACTTC. It codes for CASSPYFKETQYF. V gene TRBV6-6 combines with J gene TRBJ2-5; D remains unclear. The CDR3 loop spans 13 amino acids. In germline, CDR1 is MNHNY, CDR2 SVGAGI (reference sequence). V lost 6 bases, J lost 3 bases, and 11 bases lay in between.

This clonotype occurred a few times. The V call is TRBV2, the J call TRBJ1-2; D unclear. CDR1 and CDR2 (germline): SNHLY, FYNNEI. V was clipped by 3 bases and J by 4 bases, with 12 bases between them. This CDR3 region has 14 residues. CDR3 amino acids: CASSEQKASYGYTF. The CDR3 DNA reads as TGTGCCAGCAGTGAGCAAAAAGCCAGCTATGGCTACACCTTC. Drawing the rest from reference TRBV2 and TRBJ1-2, the complete variable domain is EPEVTQTPSHQVTQMGQEVILRCVPISNHLYFYWYRQILGQKVEFLVSFYNNEISEKSEIFDDQFSVERPDGSNFTLKIRSTKLEDSAMYFCASSEQKASYGYTFGSGTRLTVV.